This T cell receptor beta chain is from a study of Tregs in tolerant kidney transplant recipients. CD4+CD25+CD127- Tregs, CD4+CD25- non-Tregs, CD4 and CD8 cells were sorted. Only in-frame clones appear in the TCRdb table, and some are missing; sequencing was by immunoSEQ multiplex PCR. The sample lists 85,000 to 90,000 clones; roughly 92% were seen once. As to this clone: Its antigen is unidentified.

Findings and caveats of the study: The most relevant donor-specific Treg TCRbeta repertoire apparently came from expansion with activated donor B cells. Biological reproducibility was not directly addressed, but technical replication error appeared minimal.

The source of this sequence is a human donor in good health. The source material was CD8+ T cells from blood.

CDR3 in amino acids: CASSEGGLQETQYF. The CDR3, as DNA: TGCGCCAGCAGTGAGGGGGGCCTGCAGGAGACCCAGTACTTC. V and J are TRBV10-2 and TRBJ2-5; D perhaps matches TRBD1 (6 bases). From germline, CDR1 is WSHSY and CDR2 SAAADI. Deletions cut 2 bases from V and 5 bases from J, with 12 bases between. This CDR3 is 14 amino acids long.